A selection of T cell receptor beta chains follows, all from one sample in a study of blood T cells in healthy people across ages. TCRdb reprocessed the 5' RACE reads via MiXCR and lists one record per CDR3 protein. The repertoire consists of roughly 1 million distinct CDR3 sequences, with approximately 25% occurring once and the leading ten covering about 0.72%. The same specimen was also included in a second study, on T cells of mothers and their children.

Sequencing was done on a sample of blood. These receptor sequences come from a girl aged 2 to 9 in good health. Each CDR3 is given with its conserved first and last residue. The D gene is left open where the match is weak. The size field is filled for only some rows; it gives once, few, many or a size class.

j_call v_call clone_size d_call cdr3_nt cdr3_aa
TRBJ2-7 TRBV29-1 few TRBD2 TGCAGCGTGGAGACTAGCGGGGAAGCCTACGAGCAGTACTTC CSVETSGEAYEQYF
TRBJ1-2 TRBV28 - TRBD1 TGTGCCAGCAGTTTAAGTGTAGCAGGGGGCGCGGGTGGCTACACCTTC CASSLSVAGGAGGYTF
TRBJ2-2 TRBV4-1 few TRBD1 TGCGCCAGCAGCCAAGCGGACAGGCACACCGGGGAGCTGTTTTTT CASSQADRHTGELFF
TRBJ2-1 TRBV28 many TRBD2 TGTGCCAGCAGTTTGGCGGGAGACGATGAGCAGTTCTTC CASSLAGDDEQFF
TRBJ2-1 TRBV29-1 - - TGCAGCTTTCGACAGATATCCTACAATGAGCAGTTCTTC CSFRQISYNEQFF
TRBJ1-3 TRBV5-1 few - TGCGCCAGCAGCCCGGACGGAACCTCTGGAAACACCATATATTTT CASSPDGTSGNTIYF
TRBJ2-5 TRBV15 - - TGTGCCACCAGCAGCCTTCGGGGAGAGACCCAGTACTTC CATSSLRGETQYF
TRBJ2-5 TRBV5-1 - TRBD2 TGCGCCAGCAGCGGAACTAGCGGGAGAGGACAGACCCAGTACTTC CASSGTSGRGQTQYF
TRBJ1-5 TRBV4-3 - - TGCGCCAGCAGCCAAGAATGGGGAAGCAATCAGCCCCAGCATTTT CASSQEWGSNQPQHF
TRBJ1-1 TRBV10-3 - - TGTGCCATCAGTGACACGAGAGAATTAAACACTGAAGCTTTCTTT CAISDTRELNTEAFF
TRBJ2-4 TRBV29-1 few - TGCAGCGTTGTTTTGAACATTCAGTACTTC CSVVLNIQYF
TRBJ2-1 TRBV20-1 - TRBD2 TGCAGTGCTTGGGGACTAGCCGACAATGAGCAGTTCTTC CSAWGLADNEQFF
TRBJ2-2 TRBV7-8 - - TGTGCCAGCAGGGCCCTCGGGGGAACCGGGGAGCTGTTTTTT CASRALGGTGELFF
TRBJ2-7 TRBV7-8 - - TGTGCCAGCAGCTTCCAGCGGGCCCTCTCCTACGAGCAGTACTTC CASSFQRALSYEQYF
TRBJ2-1 TRBV3-1 - - TGTGCCAGCAGCCTGACCCCGACCTATGAGCAGTTCTTC CASSLTPTYEQFF
TRBJ2-5 TRBV6-4 - - TGTGCCAGCAGTGGGGGGAAGTTCTTC CASSGGKFF
TRBJ1-5 TRBV5-8 few - TGTGCCAGCAGTCGAGGTTTGGATCAGCCCCAGCATTTT CASSRGLDQPQHF
TRBJ2-2 TRBV9 - - TGTGCCAGCAGCCCCCGGGGGGCCGGGGAGCCGTTTTTT CASSPRGAGEPFF
TRBJ2-3 TRBV20-1 - TRBD2 TGCAGTGCCGAACGGGCGGGAGAATATTCGGATACGCAGTATTTT CSAERAGEYSDTQYF
TRBJ2-7 TRBV9 few - TGCGCCAGCAGCGTGGAGCCAGGGGCGATGCAGTACGAGCAGTACTTC CASSVEPGAMQYEQYF
TRBJ2-1 TRBV7-9 few TRBD2 TGTGCCAGCAGCGTGCTAGCGGAGAATGAGCAGTTCTTC CASSVLAENEQFF
TRBJ2-5 TRBV9 few - TGTGCCAGCAGCGCAGATGTGGGGGGAGAGACCCAGTACTTC CASSADVGGETQYF
TRBJ1-4 TRBV6-2/TRBV6-3 - - TGTGCCAGCAGTTCGTCTGAAACAACTAATGAAAAACCGTTTTTT CASSSSETTNEKPFF
TRBJ2-1 TRBV13 - - TGTGCCAGCAGGGGAGGTGAGCACAATGAGCAGTTCTTC CASRGGEHNEQFF
TRBJ2-6 TRBV7-9 few - TGTGCCAGCAGCTTATCCTCAGGGGGACTCTCTGGGGCCAACGTCCTGACTTTC CASSLSSGGLSGANVLTF
TRBJ2-7 TRBV11-3 few - TGTGCCAGCAGCCAATCTAGGCACAGGACCTACGAGCAGTACTTC CASSQSRHRTYEQYF
TRBJ2-5 TRBV12-3/TRBV12-4 - TRBD1 TGTGCCAGCAGGTGGGACAGGATAGAGACCCAGTACTTC CASRWDRIETQYF
TRBJ2-7 TRBV29-1 - - TGCAGCGTTGGCGGTAGTTTTTACGAGCAGTACTTC CSVGGSFYEQYF
TRBJ2-7 TRBV7-9 - - TGTGCCAGCAGCGTCACCTTGGGCGAGATAGCCTACGAGCAGTACTTC CASSVTLGEIAYEQYF
TRBJ2-5 TRBV7-9 - - TGTGCCAGCAGCTTAGTGTCGGCCCGGGGAGAGACCCAGTACTTC CASSLVSARGETQYF
TRBJ2-3 TRBV7-3 - - TGTGCCAGCAGCTTAAGGCCGGCCGACCACCTCCACACAGATACGCAGTATTTT CASSLRPADHLHTDTQYF
TRBJ2-1 TRBV27 - - TGTGCCAGCAGTTTATCAGGATACTCCTACAATGAGCAGTTCTTC CASSLSGYSYNEQFF
TRBJ2-5 TRBV7-7 - - TGTGCTAGCAGTGGGGTGGGGACGCAAGAGACCCAGTACTTC CASSGVGTQETQYF
TRBJ2-3 TRBV7-2 - - TGTGCCAGCAGCTTAATGATTGGCCGGGAAGAGGGTACGCAGTATTTT CASSLMIGREEGTQYF
TRBJ1-4 TRBV9 - - TGTGCCAGCAGCGTAGGGTTACAGTTTAATGAAAAACTGTTTTTT CASSVGLQFNEKLFF
TRBJ1-1 TRBV20-1 - - TGCAGTGCTAGAGACGCGGGAAATATGAACACTGAAGCTTTCTTT CSARDAGNMNTEAFF
TRBJ2-3 TRBV28 few - TGTGCCAGCAAGGAGGGCACAGATACGCAGTATTTT CASKEGTDTQYF
TRBJ2-2 TRBV5-1 - TRBD1 TGCGCCAGCAGCAGGACGGGACAGGGGAACACCGGGGAGCTGTTTTTT CASSRTGQGNTGELFF
TRBJ1-4 TRBV27 - - TGTGCCAGCAGCCCTTTGGGGGATGGTGATGAAAAACTGTTTTTT CASSPLGDGDEKLFF
TRBJ2-3 TRBV12-3/TRBV12-4 few TRBD1 TGTGCCAGCAGTACAGGGGCTAGCACAGATACGCAGTATTTT CASSTGASTDTQYF